This T cell receptor beta chain was observed in a study of blood T cells in healthy people across ages. A J-beta primer mix and a sample-barcoded 5' primer were used in a second PCR of about 6 to 12 cycles. MiXCR was run by TCRdb on the 5' RACE reads, yielding one entry per CDR3 protein. This table has 700,000 to 850,000 distinct CDR3 sequences, around 36% appearing once. Findings of the study overall: A roughly linear age-dependent decrease characterized TCR beta diversity per million T cells.

About this clonotype: The antigen is unknown.

The specimen was blood. This clonotype originated in a man aged 18 to 35 in good health.

The CDR3 DNA sequence: TGTGCCAGCAGCATTCGACAGGCTCGATCCTACAATGAGCAGTTCTTC. It codes for CASSIRQARSYNEQFF. The chain carries TRBV7-2 and TRBJ2-1, with D possibly matching TRBD1 (6 bases). Trimming removed 5 bases at V and 1 base at J, with 15 bases between. The CDR3 runs 16 residues. Germline CDR1 is SGHTA and CDR2 is FQGNSA.